This T cell receptor (beta chain) is from a study of T cells after posttransplantation cyclophosphamide. Whole-study findings and limits: TRB overlap between skin or GI tissue T cells and blood was limited.

Sequenced by immunoSEQ multiplex PCR; TCRdb stores in-frame clones only, minus some. The table lists 7,500 to 10,000 clones, roughly 80% of them singletons. Cyclophosphamide on days +3 and +4 followed busulfan-fludarabine conditioning and a marrow graft. Germline-derived CDR1 and CDR2 are SGHAT and FQDESV (reference sequence). V was pared by 1 base and J by 0 bases, with 8 bases between. This CDR3 region has 15 residues. On this clone itself: The antigen is not known.

The receptor was derived from a female patient aged 35-55 years who received an allogeneic stem cell transplant from a related donor, was CMV-positive, and had no GVHD. Some of the T cells may derive from the graft donor. The sequenced sample was PBMCs, obtained 1,900 to 2,000 days after a stem cell transplant with posttransplant cyclophosphamide. The chain is built from TRBV11-1 and TRBJ2-3; the D gene is possibly TRBD1 (5 bases). CDR3 amino acids: CASSLGAGSTDTQYF. CDR3 coding DNA: TGTGCCAGCAGCTTAGGTGCAGGGAGCACAGATACGCAGTATTTT. Drawing the rest from reference TRBV11-1 and TRBJ2-3, the complete variable domain is EAEVAQSPRYKITEKSQAVAFWCDPISGHATLYWYRQILGQGPELLVQFQDESVVDDSQLPKDRFSAERLKGVDSTLKIQPAELGDSAMYLCASSLGAGSTDTQYFGPGTRLTVL.